This T cell receptor beta chain came from a study of blood T cell repertoires in COVID-19. This clone was observed a single time. The V and J ends lost 0 bases and 0 bases, in that order; junction bases with no gene match: 4. CDR3 size: 17 residues. The germline V gene has CDR1 LGHNA and CDR2 YSLEER. TCRdb's copy holds only in-frame clones and misses some; the assay was immunoSEQ multiplex PCR. Seen here are around 220,000 clones, around nine tenths observed once, and the top ten hold under 2.5%. The TCR originated in a woman in her thirties or forties who had recovered from COVID-19. The genes are TRBV4-3 and TRBJ1-1; 10 nucleotides agree with TRBD1. Sequenced material: peripheral blood. The CDR3 bases are TGCGCCAGCAGCCAAGATGACAGGGGGCGGATGAACACTGAAGCTTTCTTT. Its translation: CASSQDDRGRMNTEAFF.